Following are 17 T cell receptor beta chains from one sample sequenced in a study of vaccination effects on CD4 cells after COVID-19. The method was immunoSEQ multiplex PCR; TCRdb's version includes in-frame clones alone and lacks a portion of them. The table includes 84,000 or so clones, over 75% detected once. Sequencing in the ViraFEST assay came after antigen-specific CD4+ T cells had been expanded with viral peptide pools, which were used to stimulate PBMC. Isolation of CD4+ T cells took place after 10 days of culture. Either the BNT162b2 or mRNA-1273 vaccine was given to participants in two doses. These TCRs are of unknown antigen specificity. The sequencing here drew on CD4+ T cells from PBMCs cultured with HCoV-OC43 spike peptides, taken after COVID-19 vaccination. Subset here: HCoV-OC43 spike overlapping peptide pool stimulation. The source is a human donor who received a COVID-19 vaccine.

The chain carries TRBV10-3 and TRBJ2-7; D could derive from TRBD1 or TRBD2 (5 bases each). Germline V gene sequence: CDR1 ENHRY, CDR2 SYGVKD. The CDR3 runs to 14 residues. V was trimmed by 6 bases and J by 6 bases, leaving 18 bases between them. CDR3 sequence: CAISTGTPRGEQYV. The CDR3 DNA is TGTGCCATCAGCACCGGGACCCCAAGGGGCGAGCAGTACGTC.

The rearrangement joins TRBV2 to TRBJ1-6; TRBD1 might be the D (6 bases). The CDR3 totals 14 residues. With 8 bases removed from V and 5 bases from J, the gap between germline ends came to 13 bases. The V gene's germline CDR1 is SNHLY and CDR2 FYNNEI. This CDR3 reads CASVRTVNNSPLHF. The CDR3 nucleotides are TGTGCCAGCGTTCGGACAGTGAATAATTCACCCCTCCACTTT. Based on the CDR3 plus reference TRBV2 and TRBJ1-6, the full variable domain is EPEVTQTPSHQVTQMGQEVILRCVPISNHLYFYWYRQILGQKVEFLVSFYNNEISEKSEIFDDQFSVERPDGSNFTLKIRSTKLEDSAMYFCASVRTVNNSPLHFGNGTRLTVT.

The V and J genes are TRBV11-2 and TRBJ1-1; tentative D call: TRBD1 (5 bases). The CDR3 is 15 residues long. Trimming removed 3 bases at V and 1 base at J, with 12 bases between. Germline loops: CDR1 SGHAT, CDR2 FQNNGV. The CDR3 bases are TGTGCCAGCAGCTTGCCGGGACTCACGAACACTGAAGCTTTCTTT. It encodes CASSLPGLTNTEAFF.

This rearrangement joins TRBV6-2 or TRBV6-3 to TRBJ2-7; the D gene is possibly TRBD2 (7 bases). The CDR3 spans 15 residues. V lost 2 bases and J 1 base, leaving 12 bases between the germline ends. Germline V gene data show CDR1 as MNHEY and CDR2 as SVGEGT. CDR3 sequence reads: CASSYGGGRSYEQYV. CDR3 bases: TGTGCCAGCAGTTACGGGGGGGGCCGATCCTACGAGCAGTACGTC.

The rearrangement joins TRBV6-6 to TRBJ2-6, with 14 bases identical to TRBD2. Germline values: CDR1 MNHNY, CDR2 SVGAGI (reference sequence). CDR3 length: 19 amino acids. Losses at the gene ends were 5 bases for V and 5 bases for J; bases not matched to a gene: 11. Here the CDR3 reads CASSQKPTSGGAWANVLTF. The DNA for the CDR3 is TGTGCCAGCAGTCAAAAACCGACTAGCGGGGGGGCCTGGGCCAACGTCCTGACTTTC.

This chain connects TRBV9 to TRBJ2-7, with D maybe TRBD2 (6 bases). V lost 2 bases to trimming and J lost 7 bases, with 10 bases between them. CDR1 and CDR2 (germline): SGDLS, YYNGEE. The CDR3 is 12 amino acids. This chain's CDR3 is CASSVVAGEQYV. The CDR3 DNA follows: TGTGCCAGCAGCGTCGTGGCGGGGGAGCAGTACGTC.

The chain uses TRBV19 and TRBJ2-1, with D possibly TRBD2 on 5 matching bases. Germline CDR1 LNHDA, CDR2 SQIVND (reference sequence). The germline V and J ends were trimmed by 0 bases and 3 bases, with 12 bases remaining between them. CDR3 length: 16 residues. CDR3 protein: CASSIDIRRVYNEQFF. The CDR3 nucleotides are TGTGCCAGTAGTATAGATATCCGGCGGGTCTACAATGAGCAGTTCTTC.

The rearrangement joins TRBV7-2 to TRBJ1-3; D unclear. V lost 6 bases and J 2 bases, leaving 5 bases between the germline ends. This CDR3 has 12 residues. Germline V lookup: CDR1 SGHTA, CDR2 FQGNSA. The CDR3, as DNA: TGTGCCAGCAGTTATGCTGGAAACACCATATATTTT. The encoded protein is CASSYAGNTIYF.

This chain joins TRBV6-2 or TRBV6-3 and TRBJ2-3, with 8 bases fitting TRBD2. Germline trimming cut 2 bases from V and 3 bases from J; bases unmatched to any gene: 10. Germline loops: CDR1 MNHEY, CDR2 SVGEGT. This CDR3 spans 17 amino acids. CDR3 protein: CASSYPTGGGKTDTQYF. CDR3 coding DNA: TGTGCCAGCAGTTACCCAACCGGCGGGGGGAAGACAGATACGCAGTATTTT.

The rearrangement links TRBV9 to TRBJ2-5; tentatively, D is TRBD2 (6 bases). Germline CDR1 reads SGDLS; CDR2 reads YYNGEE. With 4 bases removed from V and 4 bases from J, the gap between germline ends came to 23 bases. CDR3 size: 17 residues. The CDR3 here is CASSSGTLSKRGETQYF. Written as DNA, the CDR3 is TGTGCCAGCAGCTCCGGGACTCTATCCAAAAGGGGAGAGACCCAGTACTTC.

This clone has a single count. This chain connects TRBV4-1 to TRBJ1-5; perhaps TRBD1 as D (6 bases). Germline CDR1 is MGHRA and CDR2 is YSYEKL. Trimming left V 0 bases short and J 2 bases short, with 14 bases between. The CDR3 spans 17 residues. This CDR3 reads CASSQEALRGGNQPQHF. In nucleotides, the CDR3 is TGCGCCAGCAGCCAAGAGGCCCTCAGGGGAGGCAATCAGCCCCAGCATTTT.

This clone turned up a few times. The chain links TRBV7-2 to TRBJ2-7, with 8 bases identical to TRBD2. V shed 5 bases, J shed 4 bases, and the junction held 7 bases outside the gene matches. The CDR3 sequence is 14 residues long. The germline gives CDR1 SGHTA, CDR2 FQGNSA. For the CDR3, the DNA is TGTGCCAGCAGCCCGGGGGGGATGGGGTACGAGCAGTACGTC. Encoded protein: CASSPGGMGYEQYV.

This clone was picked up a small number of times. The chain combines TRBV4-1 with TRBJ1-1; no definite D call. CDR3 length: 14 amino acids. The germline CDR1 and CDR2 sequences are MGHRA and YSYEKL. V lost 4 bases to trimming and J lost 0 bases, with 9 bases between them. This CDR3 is CASSRGRLNTEAFF. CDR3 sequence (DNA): TGCGCCAGCAGCCGCGGGCGGCTGAACACTGAAGCTTTCTTT.

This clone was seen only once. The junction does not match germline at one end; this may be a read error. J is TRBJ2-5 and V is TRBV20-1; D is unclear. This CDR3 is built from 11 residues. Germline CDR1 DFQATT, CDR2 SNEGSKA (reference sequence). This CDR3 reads CSGSSQKTQYF. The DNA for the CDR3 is TGCAGTGGATCCTCCCAAAAGACCCAGTACTTC.

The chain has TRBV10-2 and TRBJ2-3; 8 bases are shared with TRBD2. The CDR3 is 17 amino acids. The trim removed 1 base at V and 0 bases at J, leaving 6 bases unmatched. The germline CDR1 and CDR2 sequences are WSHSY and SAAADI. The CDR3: CASSELRGAKSTDTQYF. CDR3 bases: TGCGCCAGCAGTGAGTTGCGGGGGGCCAAGAGCACAGATACGCAGTATTTT.

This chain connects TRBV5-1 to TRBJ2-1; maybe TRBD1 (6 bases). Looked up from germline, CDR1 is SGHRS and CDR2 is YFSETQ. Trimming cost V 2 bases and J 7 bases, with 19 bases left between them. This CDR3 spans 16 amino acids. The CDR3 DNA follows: TGCGCCAGCAGCTTCGGACAGTTCATCCCCCGTAATGAGCAGTTCTTC. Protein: CASSFGQFIPRNEQFF.

The CDR3 bases are TGTGCCAGCAGCGTACGGGGGGACGGGAACACCGGGGAGCTGTTTTTT. It codes for CASSVRGDGNTGELFF. This sequence joins TRBV9 and TRBJ2-2; 7 bases are shared with TRBD2. J lost 1 base, V lost 1 base, and 4 bases had no gene match. The germline gives CDR1 SGDLS, CDR2 YYNGEE. This CDR3 contains 16 residues.